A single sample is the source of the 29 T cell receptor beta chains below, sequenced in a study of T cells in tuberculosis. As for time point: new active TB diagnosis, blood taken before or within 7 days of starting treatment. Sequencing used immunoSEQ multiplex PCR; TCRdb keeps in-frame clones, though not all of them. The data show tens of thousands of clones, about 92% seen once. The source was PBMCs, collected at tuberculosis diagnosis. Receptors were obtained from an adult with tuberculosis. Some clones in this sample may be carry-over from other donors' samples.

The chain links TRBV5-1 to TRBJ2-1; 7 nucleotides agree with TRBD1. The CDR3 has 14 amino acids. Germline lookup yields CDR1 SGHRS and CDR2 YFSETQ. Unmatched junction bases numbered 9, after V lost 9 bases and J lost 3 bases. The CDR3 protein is CATTGGTDYNEQFF. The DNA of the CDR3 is TGCGCCACCACGGGTGGGACAGACTACAATGAGCAGTTCTTC.

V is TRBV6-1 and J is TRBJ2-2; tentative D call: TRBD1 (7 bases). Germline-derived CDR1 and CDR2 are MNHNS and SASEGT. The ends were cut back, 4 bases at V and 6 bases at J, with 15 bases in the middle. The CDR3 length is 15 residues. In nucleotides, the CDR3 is TGTGCCAGCAGTGGAACGACAGGGACTCCCGGGGAGCTGTTTTTT. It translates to CASSGTTGTPGELFF.

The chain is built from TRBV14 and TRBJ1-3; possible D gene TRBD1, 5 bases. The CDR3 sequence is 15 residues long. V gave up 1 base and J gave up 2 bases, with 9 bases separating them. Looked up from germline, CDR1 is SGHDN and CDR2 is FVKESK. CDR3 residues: CASSQVGAPGNTIYF. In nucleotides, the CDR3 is TGTGCCAGCAGCCAAGTAGGGGCGCCTGGAAACACCATATATTTT.

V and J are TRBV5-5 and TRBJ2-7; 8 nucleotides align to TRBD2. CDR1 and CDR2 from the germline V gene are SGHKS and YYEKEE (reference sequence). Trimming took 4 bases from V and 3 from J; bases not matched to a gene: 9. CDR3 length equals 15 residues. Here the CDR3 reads CASSPAGASHYEQYF. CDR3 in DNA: TGTGCCAGCAGCCCAGCGGGGGCCTCCCACTACGAGCAGTACTTC.

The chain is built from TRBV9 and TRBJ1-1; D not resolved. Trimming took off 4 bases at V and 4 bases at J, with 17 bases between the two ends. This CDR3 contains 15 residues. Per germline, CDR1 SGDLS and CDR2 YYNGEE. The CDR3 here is CASSPRLRVGTEAFF. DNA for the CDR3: TGTGCCAGCAGCCCCCGTTTGAGGGTAGGCACTGAAGCTTTCTTT.

Here the CDR3 reads CASSLASGRQPQHF. The CDR3 DNA reads as TGTGCCAGCAGCTTGGCCTCAGGTCGGCAGCCCCAGCATTTT. V is TRBV5-6 and J is TRBJ1-5; unclear D gene. V shed 0 bases and J shed 7 bases, with 11 bases lying between them. The length of the CDR3 is 14 residues. The germline V gene encodes CDR1 SGHDT and CDR2 YYEEEE.

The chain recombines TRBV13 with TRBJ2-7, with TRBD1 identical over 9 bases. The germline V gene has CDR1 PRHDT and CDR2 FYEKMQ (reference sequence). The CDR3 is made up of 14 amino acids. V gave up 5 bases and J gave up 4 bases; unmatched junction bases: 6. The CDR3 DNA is TGTGCCAGCAGCGCCGGGACAGGGAAGTACGAGCAGTACTTC. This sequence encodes CASSAGTGKYEQYF.

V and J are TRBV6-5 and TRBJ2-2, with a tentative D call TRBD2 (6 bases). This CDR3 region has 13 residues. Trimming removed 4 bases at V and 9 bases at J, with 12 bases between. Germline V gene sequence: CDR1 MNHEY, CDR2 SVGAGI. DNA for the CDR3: TGTGCCAGCAGTTTGACTAGTAGCTGGGAGCTGTTTTTT. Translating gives CASSLTSSWELFF.

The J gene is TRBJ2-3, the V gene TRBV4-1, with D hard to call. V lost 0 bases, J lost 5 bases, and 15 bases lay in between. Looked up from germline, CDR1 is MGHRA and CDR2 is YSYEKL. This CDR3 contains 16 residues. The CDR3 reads CASSQDPASAVDTQYF. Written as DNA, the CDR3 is TGCGCCAGCAGCCAAGATCCAGCGTCGGCGGTAGATACGCAGTATTTT.

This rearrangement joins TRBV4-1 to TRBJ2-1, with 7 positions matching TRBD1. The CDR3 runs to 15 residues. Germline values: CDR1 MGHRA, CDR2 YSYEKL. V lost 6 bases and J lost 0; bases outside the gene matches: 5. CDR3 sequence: CASRGQDHSYNEQFF. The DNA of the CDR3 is TGCGCCAGCAGAGGACAGGATCACTCCTACAATGAGCAGTTCTTC.

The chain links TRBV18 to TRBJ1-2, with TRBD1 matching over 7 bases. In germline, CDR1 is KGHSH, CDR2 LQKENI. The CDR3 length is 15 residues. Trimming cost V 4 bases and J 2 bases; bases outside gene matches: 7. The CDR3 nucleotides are TGTGCCAGCTCACAATTGGGGGGACAGAACTATGGCTACACCTTC. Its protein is CASSQLGGQNYGYTF.

CDR3 sequence: CASSIGVGQGHEAFF. The DNA for the CDR3 is TGTGCCAGTAGTATAGGGGTGGGACAGGGCCATGAAGCTTTCTTT. This chain connects TRBV19 to TRBJ1-1, with 9 nucleotides matching TRBD1. Germline values: CDR1 LNHDA, CDR2 SQIVND (reference sequence). The CDR3 runs to 15 residues. Germline trimming cut 1 base from V and 7 bases from J; bases unmatched to any gene: 7. The full variable domain, completed using reference TRBV19 and TRBJ1-1, is DGGITQSPKYLFRKEGQNVTLSCEQNLNHDAMYWYRQDPGQGLRLIYYSQIVNDFQKGDIAEGYSVSREKKESFPLTVTSAQKNPTAFYLCASSIGVGQGHEAFFGQGTRLTVV.

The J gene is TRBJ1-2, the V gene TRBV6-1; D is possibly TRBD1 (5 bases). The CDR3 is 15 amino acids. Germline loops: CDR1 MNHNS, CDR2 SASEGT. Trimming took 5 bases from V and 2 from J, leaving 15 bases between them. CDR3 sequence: CASSRGGDNNYGYTF. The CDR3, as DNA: TGTGCCAGCAGTAGGGGAGGAGACAACAACTATGGCTACACCTTC.

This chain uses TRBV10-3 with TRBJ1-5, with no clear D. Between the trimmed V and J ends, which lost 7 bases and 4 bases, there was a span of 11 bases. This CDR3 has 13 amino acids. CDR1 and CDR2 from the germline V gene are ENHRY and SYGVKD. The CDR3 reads CAIKAAANQPQHF. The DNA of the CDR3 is TGTGCCATCAAGGCGGCAGCTAATCAGCCCCAGCATTTT.

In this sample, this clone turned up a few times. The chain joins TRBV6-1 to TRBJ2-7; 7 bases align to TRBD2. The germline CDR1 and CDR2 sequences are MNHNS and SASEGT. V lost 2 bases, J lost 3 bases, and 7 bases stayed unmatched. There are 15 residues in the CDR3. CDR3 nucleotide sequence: TGTGCCAGCAGTGAAATCGGGGGGTTAGGCTACGAGCAGTACTTC. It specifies CASSEIGGLGYEQYF.

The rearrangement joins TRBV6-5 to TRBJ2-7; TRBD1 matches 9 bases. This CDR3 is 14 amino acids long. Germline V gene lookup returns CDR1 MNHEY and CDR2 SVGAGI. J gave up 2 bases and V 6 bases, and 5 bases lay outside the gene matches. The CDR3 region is CASRTGQGPYEQYF. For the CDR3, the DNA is TGTGCCAGCAGAACGGGACAGGGCCCCTACGAGCAGTACTTC.

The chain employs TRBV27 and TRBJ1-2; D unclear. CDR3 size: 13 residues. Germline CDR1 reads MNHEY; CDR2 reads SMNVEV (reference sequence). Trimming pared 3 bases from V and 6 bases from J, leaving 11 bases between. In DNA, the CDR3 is TGTGCCAGCAGTTTCCGGGGTCTTGATGGCTACACCTTC. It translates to CASSFRGLDGYTF.

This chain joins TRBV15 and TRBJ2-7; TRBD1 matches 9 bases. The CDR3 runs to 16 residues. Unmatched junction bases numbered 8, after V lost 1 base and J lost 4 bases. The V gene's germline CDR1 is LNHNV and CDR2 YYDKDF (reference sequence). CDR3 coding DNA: TGTGCCACCAGCAGAGGGGCCACAGGGGGCAGGTACGAGCAGTACTTC. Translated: CATSRGATGGRYEQYF. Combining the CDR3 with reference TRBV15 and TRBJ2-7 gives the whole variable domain DAMVIQNPRYQVTQFGKPVTLSCSQTLNHNVMYWYQQKSSQAPKLLFHYYDKDFNNEADTPDNFQSRRPNTSFCFLDIRSPGLGDTAMYLCATSRGATGGRYEQYFGPGTRLTVT.

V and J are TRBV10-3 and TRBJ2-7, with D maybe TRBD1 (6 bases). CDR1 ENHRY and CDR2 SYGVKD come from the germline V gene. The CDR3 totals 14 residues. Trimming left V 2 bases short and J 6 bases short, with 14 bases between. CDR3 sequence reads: CAISEGQGYGEQYF. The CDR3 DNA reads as TGTGCCATCAGTGAGGGGCAGGGGTACGGCGAGCAGTACTTC.

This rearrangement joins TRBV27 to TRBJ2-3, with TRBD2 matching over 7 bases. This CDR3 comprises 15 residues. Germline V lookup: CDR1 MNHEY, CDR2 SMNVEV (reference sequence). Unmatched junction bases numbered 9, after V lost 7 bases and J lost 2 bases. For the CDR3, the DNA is TGTGCCAGCAATTCTCGGGACTACTACACAGATACGCAGTATTTT. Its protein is CASNSRDYYTDTQYF.

This CDR3 is CASSTRWGGSTDTQYF. CDR3 DNA sequence: TGCGCCAGCAGCACCCGGTGGGGGGGGAGCACAGATACGCAGTATTTT. The chain couples TRBV5-1 to TRBJ2-3, with 7 bases lining up with TRBD2. In germline, CDR1 is SGHRS, CDR2 YFSETQ. This CDR3 is 16 amino acids long. V was clipped by 4 bases and J by 0 bases; unmatched bases: 8.

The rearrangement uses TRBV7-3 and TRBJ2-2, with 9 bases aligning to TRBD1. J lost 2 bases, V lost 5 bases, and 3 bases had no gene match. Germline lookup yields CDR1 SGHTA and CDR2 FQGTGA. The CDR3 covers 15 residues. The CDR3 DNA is TGTGCCAGCAGCCTGGACAGGGGCAACACCGGGGAGCTGTTTTTT. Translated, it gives CASSLDRGNTGELFF.

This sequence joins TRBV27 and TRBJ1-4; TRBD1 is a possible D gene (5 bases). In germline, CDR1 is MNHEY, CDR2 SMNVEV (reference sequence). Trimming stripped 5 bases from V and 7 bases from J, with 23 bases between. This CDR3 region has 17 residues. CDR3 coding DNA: TGTGCCAGCAGTCCTACCCGGTTACTTAGGGGAGGTGAAAAACTGTTTTTT. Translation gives CASSPTRLLRGGEKLFF.

As DNA, the CDR3 is TGTGCCAGCAGCTTAGCGGTACACTCCTACGAGCAGTACTTC. This gives the protein CASSLAVHSYEQYF. The chain links TRBV7-8 to TRBJ2-7, with no clear D. This CDR3 is 14 amino acids long. CDR1 is SGHVS and CDR2 is FQNEAQ in the germline V gene. The V end lost 0 bases, the J end lost 0 bases, and 6 bases lay between the germline ends.

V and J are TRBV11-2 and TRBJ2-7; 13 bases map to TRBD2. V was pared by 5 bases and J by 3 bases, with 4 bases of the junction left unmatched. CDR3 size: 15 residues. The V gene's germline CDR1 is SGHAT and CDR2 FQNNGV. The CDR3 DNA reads TGTGCCAGCAGCCCGGGACTAGCGGGGAACTACGAGCAGTACTTC. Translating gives CASSPGLAGNYEQYF.

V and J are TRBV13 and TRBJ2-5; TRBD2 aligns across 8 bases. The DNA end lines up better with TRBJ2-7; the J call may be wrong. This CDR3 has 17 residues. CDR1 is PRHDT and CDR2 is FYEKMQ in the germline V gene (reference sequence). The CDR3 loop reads CASSSEETRGESYEQYF. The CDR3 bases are TGTGCCAGCAGCTCCGAGGAGACGCGGGGGGAATCCTACGAGCAGTACTTC.

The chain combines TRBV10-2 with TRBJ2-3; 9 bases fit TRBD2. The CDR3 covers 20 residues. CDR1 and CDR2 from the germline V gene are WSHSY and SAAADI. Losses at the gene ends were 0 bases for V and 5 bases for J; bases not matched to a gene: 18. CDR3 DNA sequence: TGCGCCAGCAGTGAGTCGAGTCTGGGGTTAATAGCGGGGGCAAGAGATACGCAGTATTTT. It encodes CASSESSLGLIAGARDTQYF.

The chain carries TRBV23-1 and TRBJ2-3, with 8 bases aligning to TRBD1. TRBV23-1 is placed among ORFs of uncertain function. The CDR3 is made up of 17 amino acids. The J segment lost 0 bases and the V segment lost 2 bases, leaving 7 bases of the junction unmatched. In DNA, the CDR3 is TGCGCCAGCAGTCAAGGGGCAGGGGGCTCAAGCACAGATACGCAGTATTTT. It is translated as CASSQGAGGSSTDTQYF.

In DNA form, the CDR3 reads TGCGCCAGCAGCCTAGAAGGGGGAGTGAACACCGGGGAGCTGTTTTTT. Protein sequence: CASSLEGGVNTGELFF. The chain joins TRBV4-1 to TRBJ2-2; a weak D match, TRBD1 (6 bases). Germline assignment: CDR1 MGHRA and CDR2 YSYEKL. The CDR3 sequence is 16 residues long. V was shortened by 4 bases and J by 1 base, with 13 bases between the two germline ends.